These 29 T cell receptor beta chains were sequenced from one sample in a study of control samples from healthy donors and cancer patients. Here immunoSEQ multiplex PCR was the method, and the copy in TCRdb shows in-frame clones only, minus some. The table has fewer than 130,000 clones, around 89% seen once. Sequencing input: PBMCs. The origin of the receptors is an older woman with lung cancer.

The chain combines TRBV4-1 with TRBJ2-1; 10 nucleotides line up with TRBD2. CDR1 MGHRA and CDR2 YSYEKL come from the germline V gene. This CDR3 spans 16 amino acids. V shed 3 bases and J 6 bases; nucleotides not matched to a gene: 8. Here the CDR3 DNA reads TGCGCCAGCAGCCATCCTAGCGGGAGTACGGGCAATGAGCAGTTCTTC. Its protein is CASSHPSGSTGNEQFF.

The genes are TRBV6-2 or TRBV6-3 and TRBJ1-2, with D hard to call. This CDR3 spans 13 amino acids. Trimming took off 2 bases at V and 0 bases at J, with 4 bases between the two ends. Germline CDR1 reads MNHEY; CDR2 reads SVGEGT. CDR3: CASSYNSNYGYTF. CDR3 sequence (DNA): TGTGCCAGCAGTTACAACTCTAACTATGGCTACACCTTC.

This chain connects TRBV11-2 to TRBJ1-3; D not certain. The CDR3 contains 16 residues. Deletions cut 4 bases from V and 0 bases from J, with 13 bases between. Germline CDR1 reads SGHAT; CDR2 reads FQNNGV. CDR3: CASSSPRDFSGNTIYF. The CDR3 DNA sequence: TGTGCCAGCAGCTCCCCCCGGGATTTCTCTGGAAACACCATATATTTT.

The genes are TRBV5-1 and TRBJ1-2; D unclear. The CDR3 contains 12 residues. The germline V gene encodes CDR1 SGHRS and CDR2 YFSETQ. V shed 5 bases and J shed 7 bases, with 12 bases lying between them. As DNA, the CDR3 is TGCGCCAGCAGACCGGGAGGCGCTGGCTACACCTTC. Protein product: CASRPGGAGYTF.

The chain couples TRBV29-1 to TRBJ1-2, with D perhaps matching TRBD1 (6 bases). Germline CDR1 is SQVTM and CDR2 is ANQGSEA. This CDR3 comprises 12 residues. V lost 4 bases to trimming and J lost 4 bases, with 10 bases between them. The CDR3 spells CSVGQAVYGYTF. The CDR3 coding sequence is TGCAGCGTTGGACAGGCAGTCTATGGCTACACCTTC.

V and J are TRBV24-1 and TRBJ2-1; D is unclear. The germline gives CDR1 KGHDR, CDR2 SFDVKD. V dropped 4 bases and J dropped 5 bases, with 11 bases sitting between them. CDR3 length: 14 amino acids. The CDR3 is CATSEQDLDNEQFF. The CDR3 nucleotides are TGTGCCACCAGTGAGCAGGACCTGGACAATGAGCAGTTCTTC.

The V gene is TRBV7-3, the J gene TRBJ2-1, with 9 bases fitting TRBD2. V dropped 5 bases and J dropped 5; count of bases not matched to a gene: 13. Per germline, CDR1 SGHTA and CDR2 FQGTGA. CDR3 length equals 17 residues. The CDR3 DNA follows: TGTGCCAGCAGCCCTATGGGTGCGGGAGGGCCCCACAATGAGCAGTTCTTC. Encoded protein: CASSPMGAGGPHNEQFF.

The genes are TRBV2 and TRBJ2-7, with 13 bases matching TRBD2. The CDR3 consists of 15 residues. Per the germline V gene, CDR1 is SNHLY and CDR2 is FYNNEI. Germline trimming cut 6 bases from V and 4 bases from J; bases unmatched to any gene: 6. CDR3 region: CASSQGLAGTYEQYF. CDR3 DNA sequence: TGTGCCAGCAGCCAGGGACTAGCGGGAACTTACGAGCAGTACTTC.

This rearrangement joins TRBV30 to TRBJ1-2; D may be TRBD1 (5 bases). Deletions cut 2 bases from V and 4 bases from J, with 11 bases between. Germline V gene sequence: CDR1 GTSNPN, CDR2 SVGIG (reference sequence). The CDR3 covers 13 residues. CDR3 bases: TGTGCCTGGAGTCCCGGGACGGCCTATGGCTACACCTTC. Translated, it gives CAWSPGTAYGYTF. The whole variable domain, remainder taken from reference TRBV30 and TRBJ1-2, is SQTIHQWPATLVQPVGSPLSLECTVEGTSNPNLYWYRQAAGRGLQLLFYSVGIGQISSEVPQNLSASRPQDRQFILSSKKLLLSDSGFYLCAWSPGTAYGYTFGSGTRLTVV.

V is TRBV6-5 and J is TRBJ1-1; D unclear. The CDR3 spans 15 residues. From germline, CDR1 is MNHEY and CDR2 SVGAGI. Trimming cost V 6 bases and J 3 bases, with 17 bases left between them. CDR3 coding DNA: TGTGCCAGCAGGCAAGACATGACCTGGGACACTGAAGCTTTCTTT. This codes for CASRQDMTWDTEAFF.

The chain is built from TRBV6-5 and TRBJ2-7, with D perhaps TRBD2 (7 bases). CDR1 MNHEY and CDR2 SVGAGI come from the germline V gene. Trimming took off 6 bases at V and 5 bases at J, with 20 bases between the two ends. This CDR3 region has 15 residues. In DNA form, the CDR3 reads TGTGCCAGCAGACGTTGGGGGGGGCTAATTGACGAGCAGTACTTC. It translates to CASRRWGGLIDEQYF.

This chain connects TRBV7-2 to TRBJ2-7, with a tentative D call TRBD1 (7 bases). From germline, CDR1 is SGHTA and CDR2 FQGNSA. The V gene lost 3 bases and the J gene lost 5 bases, with 14 bases spanning the gap. The CDR3 extends over 14 amino acids. CDR3 nucleotides: TGTGCCAGCAGCTTGCAGGGGGGCTACCACGAGCAGTACTTC. It codes for CASSLQGGYHEQYF.

This chain joins TRBV4-1 and TRBJ1-2, with D unresolved. Trimming removed 0 bases at V and 8 bases at J, with 7 bases between. The germline CDR1 and CDR2 sequences are MGHRA and YSYEKL. The CDR3 is 12 amino acids. CDR3 nucleotides: TGCGCCAGCAGCCAAGATTTCTTGGGCTACACCTTC. Residues: CASSQDFLGYTF.

This clone showed up just once. V and J are TRBV6-2 or TRBV6-3 and TRBJ1-1; D remains unclear. Germline V gives CDR1 MNHEY, CDR2 SVGEGT. V was pared by 0 bases and J by 8 bases, with 7 bases between. The CDR3 runs 12 residues. As DNA, the CDR3 is TGTGCCAGCAGTTACTCGGGCGGGGAAGCTTTCTTT. Protein sequence: CASSYSGGEAFF.

The chain combines TRBV27 with TRBJ2-3; 8 bases agree with TRBD1. In germline, CDR1 is MNHEY, CDR2 SMNVEV (reference sequence). CDR3 length: 15 amino acids. V lost 6 bases, J lost 1 base, and 6 bases stayed unmatched. The CDR3, as DNA: TGTGCCAGCAGAATCGGACAGGGACGCACAGATACGCAGTATTTT. Encoded protein: CASRIGQGRTDTQYF.

The rearrangement links TRBV7-2 to TRBJ2-5; D is uncertain. The germline V and J ends were trimmed by 5 bases and 10 bases, with 11 bases remaining between them. Germline CDR1 reads SGHTA; CDR2 reads FQGNSA. This CDR3 is built from 11 residues. The CDR3 nucleotides are TGTGCCAGCAGCCCCGACACCCACCAGTACTTC. It codes for CASSPDTHQYF.

This rearrangement joins TRBV19 to TRBJ1-5; D possibly corresponds to TRBD1 (6 bases). The CDR3 is 15 amino acids. Germline assignment: CDR1 LNHDA and CDR2 SQIVND (reference sequence). With 5 bases removed from V and 2 bases from J, the gap between germline ends came to 13 bases. The DNA of the CDR3 is TGTGCCAGTAGTCAACAGGGTTCTGGCAATCAGCCCCAGCATTTT. This gives the protein CASSQQGSGNQPQHF.

The chain couples TRBV10-3 to TRBJ1-1; D gene unclear. Germline V gene sequence: CDR1 ENHRY, CDR2 SYGVKD. This CDR3 comprises 12 residues. The ends were cut back, 4 bases at V and 11 bases at J, with 14 bases in the middle. The CDR3 DNA reads TGTGCCATCAGTGCCGCGGTGGGAGACGCTTTCTTT. It translates to CAISAAVGDAFF.

The V and J genes are TRBV19 and TRBJ1-6; TRBD1 matches at 8 bases. Germline assignment: CDR1 LNHDA and CDR2 SQIVND (reference sequence). V was pared by 2 bases and J by 10 bases, with 4 bases of the junction left unmatched. This CDR3 is 14 amino acids long. CDR3 sequence reads: CASSIQGAGSPLHF. In DNA, the CDR3 is TGTGCCAGTAGTATACAGGGGGCAGGATCACCCCTCCACTTT.

The J gene is TRBJ2-7, the V gene TRBV6-5; D call uncertain. Per germline, CDR1 MNHEY and CDR2 SVGAGI. Trimming left V 0 bases short and J 1 base short, with 10 bases between. The CDR3 is 15 amino acids. CDR3 sequence: CASSYSKGHSYEQYF. The DNA for the CDR3 is TGTGCCAGCAGTTACTCGAAGGGCCATTCCTACGAGCAGTACTTC.

The rearrangement links TRBV2 to TRBJ1-3; maybe TRBD1 (6 bases). CDR3 length: 14 amino acids. The ends were cut back, 6 bases at V and 5 bases at J, with 14 bases in the middle. Germline CDR1 and CDR2: SNHLY and FYNNEI. For the CDR3, the DNA is TGTGCCAGCAGCCGGGCAGGGGAAAGAAACACCATATATTTT. Protein product: CASSRAGERNTIYF.

The gene calls are TRBV6-5 and TRBJ2-7, with TRBD2 matching 8 bases. There are 15 residues in the CDR3. V lost 8 bases to trimming and J lost 3 bases; unmatched junction nucleotides: 12. The germline V gene encodes CDR1 MNHEY and CDR2 SVGAGI. For the CDR3, the DNA is TGTGCCAGCCACCCAGGGCTAGCGGGTCTCTACGAGCAGTACTTC. It is translated as CASHPGLAGLYEQYF.

V and J are TRBV27 and TRBJ2-2; TRBD1 agrees at 7 bases. The CDR3 sequence is 12 residues long. V was pared by 4 bases and J by 8 bases, with 1 base of the junction left unmatched. Germline-derived CDR1 and CDR2 are MNHEY and SMNVEV (reference sequence). CDR3 protein: CASSSQGGELFF. CDR3 sequence (DNA): TGTGCCAGCAGTTCACAGGGGGGGGAGCTGTTTTTT.

This rearrangement joins TRBV4-1 to TRBJ1-1; no firm D call. Trimming removed 2 bases from V and 0 bases from J, with 10 bases in between. The CDR3 covers 15 residues. The V gene's germline CDR1 is MGHRA and CDR2 YSYEKL. The CDR3 nucleotides read TGCGCCAGCAGCCAATCGGAGTTTTTGAACACTGAAGCTTTCTTT. It yields the protein CASSQSEFLNTEAFF.

DNA for the CDR3: TGCAGCGTTCGGACAACTGACACTGAAGCTTTCTTT. Its translation: CSVRTTDTEAFF. The chain joins TRBV29-1 to TRBJ1-1; weak D call: TRBD1 (5 bases). Germline values: CDR1 SQVTM, CDR2 ANQGSEA. The length of the CDR3 is 12 residues. Between the trimmed V and J ends, which lost 5 bases and 3 bases, there was a span of 10 bases.

This sequence joins TRBV7-9 and TRBJ2-2; no clear D gene. Germline-derived CDR1 and CDR2 are SEHNR and FQNEAQ (reference sequence). The CDR3 covers 14 residues. Trimming took 5 bases from V and 0 from J, leaving 7 bases between them. This chain's CDR3 is CASSLRPNTGELFF. CDR3 coding DNA: TGTGCCAGCAGCCTCCGCCCGAACACCGGGGAGCTGTTTTTT.

This chain connects TRBV21-1 to TRBJ1-5; the table's D call of TRBD1 was not tested on the DNA. TRBV21-1 counts as a pseudogene. The CDR3 covers 16 residues. CDR3: CASSKEGRGATQPQHF. CDR3 nucleotides: TGTGCCAGCAGCAAAGAGGGCAGGGGAGCGACTCAGCCCCAGCATTTT.

The chain carries TRBV7-9 and TRBJ2-7, with a possible D match to TRBD1 (5 bases). V was shortened by 1 base and J by 3 bases, with 13 bases between the two germline ends. The CDR3 is 15 residues long. Germline V lookup: CDR1 SEHNR, CDR2 FQNEAQ (reference sequence). The CDR3 loop reads CASSLGDGAFYEQYF. Written as DNA, the CDR3 is TGTGCCAGCAGCTTAGGAGATGGGGCCTTCTACGAGCAGTACTTC.

The chain carries TRBV30 and TRBJ1-1, with TRBD1 matching over 11 bases. V gave up 3 bases and J gave up 6 bases; unmatched junction bases: 3. This CDR3 has 13 amino acids. The germline CDR1 and CDR2 sequences are GTSNPN and SVGIG (reference sequence). CDR3 amino acids: CAWSRDRGAEAFF. The CDR3 bases are TGTGCCTGGAGCAGGGACAGGGGGGCTGAAGCTTTCTTT.